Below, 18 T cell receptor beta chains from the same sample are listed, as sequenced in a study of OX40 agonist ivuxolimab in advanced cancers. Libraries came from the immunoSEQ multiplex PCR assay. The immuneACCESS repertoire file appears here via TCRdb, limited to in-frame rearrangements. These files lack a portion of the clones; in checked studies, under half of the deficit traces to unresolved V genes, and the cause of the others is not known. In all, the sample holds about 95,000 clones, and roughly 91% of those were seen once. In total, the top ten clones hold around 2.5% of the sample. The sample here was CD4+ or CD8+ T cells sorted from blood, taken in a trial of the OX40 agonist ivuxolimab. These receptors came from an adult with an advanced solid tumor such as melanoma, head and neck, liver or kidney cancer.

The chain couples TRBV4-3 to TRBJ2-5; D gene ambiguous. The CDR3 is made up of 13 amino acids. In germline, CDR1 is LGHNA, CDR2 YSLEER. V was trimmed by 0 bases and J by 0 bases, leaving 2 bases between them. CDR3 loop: CASSQDYQETQYF. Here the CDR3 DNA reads TGCGCCAGCAGCCAAGACTACCAAGAGACCCAGTACTTC.

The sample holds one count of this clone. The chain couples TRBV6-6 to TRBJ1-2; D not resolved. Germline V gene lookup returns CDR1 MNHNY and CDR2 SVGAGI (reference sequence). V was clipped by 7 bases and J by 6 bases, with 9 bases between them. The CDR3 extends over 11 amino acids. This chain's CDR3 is CASTRTDGYTF. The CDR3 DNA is TGTGCCAGCACTCGGACGGATGGCTACACCTTC.

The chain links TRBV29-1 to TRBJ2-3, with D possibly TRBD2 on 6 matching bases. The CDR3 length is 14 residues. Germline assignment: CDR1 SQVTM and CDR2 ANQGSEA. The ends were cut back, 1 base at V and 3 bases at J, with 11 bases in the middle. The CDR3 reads CSVEGPGRTDTQYF. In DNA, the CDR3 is TGCAGCGTTGAAGGGCCAGGGAGGACAGATACGCAGTATTTT.

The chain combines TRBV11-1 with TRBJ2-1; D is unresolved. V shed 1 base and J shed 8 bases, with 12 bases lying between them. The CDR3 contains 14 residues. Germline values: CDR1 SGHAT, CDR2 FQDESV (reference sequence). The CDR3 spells CASSLGAGGYEQFF. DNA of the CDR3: TGTGCCAGCAGCTTAGGGGCAGGCGGCTATGAGCAGTTCTTC.

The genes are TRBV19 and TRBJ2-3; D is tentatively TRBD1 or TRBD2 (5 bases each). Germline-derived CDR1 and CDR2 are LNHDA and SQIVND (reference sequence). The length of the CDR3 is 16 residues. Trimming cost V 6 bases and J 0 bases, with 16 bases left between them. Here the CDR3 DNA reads TGTGCCAGTAGGACTGGGGGTAGGCTTAGCACAGATACGCAGTATTTT. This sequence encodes CASRTGGRLSTDTQYF.

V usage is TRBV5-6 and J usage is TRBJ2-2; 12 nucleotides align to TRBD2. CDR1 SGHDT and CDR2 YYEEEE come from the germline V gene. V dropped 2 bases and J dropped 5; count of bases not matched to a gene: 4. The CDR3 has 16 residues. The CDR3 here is CASSLLAGGSTGELFF. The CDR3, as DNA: TGTGCCAGCAGCTTACTAGCGGGAGGATCTACCGGGGAGCTGTTTTTT.

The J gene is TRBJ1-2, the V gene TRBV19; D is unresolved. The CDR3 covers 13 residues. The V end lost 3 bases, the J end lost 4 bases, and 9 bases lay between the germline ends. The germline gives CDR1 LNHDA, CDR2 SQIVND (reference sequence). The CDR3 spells CASSIMEAYGYTF. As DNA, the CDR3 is TGTGCCAGTAGTATTATGGAGGCCTATGGCTACACCTTC.

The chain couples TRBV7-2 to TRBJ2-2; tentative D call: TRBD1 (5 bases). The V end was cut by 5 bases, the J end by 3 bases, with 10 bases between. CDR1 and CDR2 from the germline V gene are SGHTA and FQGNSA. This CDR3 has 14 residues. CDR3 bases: TGTGCCAGCAGCAAAGGGGTCGACACCGGGGAGCTGTTTTTT. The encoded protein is CASSKGVDTGELFF.

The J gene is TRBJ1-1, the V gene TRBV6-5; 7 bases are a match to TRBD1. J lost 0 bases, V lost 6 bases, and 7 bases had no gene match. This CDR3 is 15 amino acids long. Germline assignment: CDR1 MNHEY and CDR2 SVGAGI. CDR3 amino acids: CASRRGPTMNTEAFF. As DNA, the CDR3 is TGTGCCAGCAGGAGGGGGCCGACCATGAACACTGAAGCTTTCTTT.

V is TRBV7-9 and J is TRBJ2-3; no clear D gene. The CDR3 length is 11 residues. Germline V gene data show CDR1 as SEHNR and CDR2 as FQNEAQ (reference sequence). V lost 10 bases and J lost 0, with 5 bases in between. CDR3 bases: TGTGCCACACAGAGCACAGATACGCAGTATTTT. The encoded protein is CATQSTDTQYF.

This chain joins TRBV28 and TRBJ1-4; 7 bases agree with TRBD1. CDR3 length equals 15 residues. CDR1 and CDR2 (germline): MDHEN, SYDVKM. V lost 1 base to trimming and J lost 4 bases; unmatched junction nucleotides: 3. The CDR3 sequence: CASSLYQGGNEKLFF. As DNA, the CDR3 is TGTGCCAGCAGTTTATATCAGGGGGGTAATGAAAAACTGTTTTTT.

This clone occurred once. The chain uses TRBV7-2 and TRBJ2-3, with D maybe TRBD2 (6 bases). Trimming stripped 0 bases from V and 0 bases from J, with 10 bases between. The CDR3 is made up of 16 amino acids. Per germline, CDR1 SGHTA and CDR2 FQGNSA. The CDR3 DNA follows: TGTGCCAGCAGCTTAGCGATCCTAGCGAGCACAGATACGCAGTATTTT. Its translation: CASSLAILASTDTQYF.

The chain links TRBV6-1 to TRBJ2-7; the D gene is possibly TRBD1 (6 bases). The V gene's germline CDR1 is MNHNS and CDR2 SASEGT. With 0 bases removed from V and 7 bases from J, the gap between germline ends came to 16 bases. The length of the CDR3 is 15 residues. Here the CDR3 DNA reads TGTGCCAGCAGTGAAGCGTGGGGGCTTTCCTGGGAGCAGTACTTC. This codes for CASSEAWGLSWEQYF.

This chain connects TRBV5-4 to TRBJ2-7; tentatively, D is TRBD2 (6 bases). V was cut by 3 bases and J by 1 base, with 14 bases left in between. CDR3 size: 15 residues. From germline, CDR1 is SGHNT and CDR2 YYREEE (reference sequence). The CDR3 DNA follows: TGTGCCAGCAGCTGGGGAGGAGCCCCTTCCTACGAGCAGTACTTC. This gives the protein CASSWGGAPSYEQYF.

The CDR3 coding sequence is TGTGCCTGGAGGCCTGAACAGCTGAACACTGAAGCTTTCTTT. Translation: CAWRPEQLNTEAFF. The chain is built from TRBV30 and TRBJ1-1; no firm D call. CDR3 size: 14 residues. Germline CDR1 is GTSNPN and CDR2 is SVGIG (reference sequence). V was trimmed by 3 bases and J by 0 bases, leaving 11 bases between them. The entire variable domain, with the rest obtained from reference TRBV30 and TRBJ1-1, is as follows: SQTIHQWPATLVQPVGSPLSLECTVEGTSNPNLYWYRQAAGRGLQLLFYSVGIGQISSEVPQNLSASRPQDRQFILSSKKLLLSDSGFYLCAWRPEQLNTEAFFGQGTRLTVV.

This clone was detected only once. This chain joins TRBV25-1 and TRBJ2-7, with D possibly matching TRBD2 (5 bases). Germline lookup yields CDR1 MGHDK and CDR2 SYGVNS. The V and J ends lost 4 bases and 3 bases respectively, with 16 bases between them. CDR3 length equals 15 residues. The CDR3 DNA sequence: TGTGCCAGCAGTGCCACCCGGGGTCAGATCTACGAGCAGTACTTC. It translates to CASSATRGQIYEQYF.

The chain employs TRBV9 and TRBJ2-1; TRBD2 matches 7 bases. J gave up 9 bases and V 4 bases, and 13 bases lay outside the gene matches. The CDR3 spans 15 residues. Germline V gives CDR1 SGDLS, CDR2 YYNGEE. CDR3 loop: CASSPRDYTRSEQFF. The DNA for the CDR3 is TGTGCCAGCAGCCCCCGGGACTATACGCGAAGTGAGCAGTTCTTC.

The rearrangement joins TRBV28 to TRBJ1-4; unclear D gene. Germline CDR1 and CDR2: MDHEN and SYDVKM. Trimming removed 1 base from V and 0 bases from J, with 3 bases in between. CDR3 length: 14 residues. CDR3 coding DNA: TGTGCCAGCAGTTTATCTACAACTAATGAAAAACTGTTTTTT. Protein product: CASSLSTTNEKLFF.